One sample yielded the 25 T cell receptor beta chains listed below, sequenced in a study of STAT3 mutations in large granular lymphocyte leukemia. Study-wide points: Every T-cell large granular lymphocyte leukemia patient had at least one immunodominant TCR beta clonotype.

Their recognized antigens are unknown. Using immunoSEQ multiplex PCR, the repertoire was profiled, and TCRdb retains in-frame clones only, with some absent. Found here are several thousand clones, 90% to 95% of them singletons; the top ten hold 40% to 50%. The sequencing input was peripheral blood mononuclear cells. The receptors here all came from a man aged 45-65 years with T-cell large granular lymphocyte leukemia. Some clones in this sample may be carry-over from other donors' samples.

The V call is TRBV15, the J call TRBJ2-3; 9 bases fit TRBD2. The CDR3 runs to 17 residues. Germline V gene lookup returns CDR1 LNHNV and CDR2 YYDKDF (reference sequence). Trimming at V came to 2 bases and at J to 2 bases, leaving 8 bases not matched to a gene. The CDR3 spells CATSRFRAGGVTDTQYF. CDR3 DNA sequence: TGTGCCACCAGCAGATTTCGAGCGGGGGGAGTCACAGATACGCAGTATTTT.

The chain employs TRBV28 and TRBJ1-5; D is ambiguous. Trimming removed 3 bases at V and 7 bases at J, with 13 bases between. This CDR3 region has 14 residues. The germline gives CDR1 MDHEN, CDR2 SYDVKM. The CDR3, as DNA: TGTGCCAGCAGTTTTTCCGGGCCCGGGCAGCCCCAGCATTTT. Its translation is CASSFSGPGQPQHF.

This clone was counted once. The chain carries TRBV7-9 and TRBJ1-6, with D maybe TRBD1 (5 bases). The V end was cut by 6 bases, the J end by 9 bases, with 15 bases between. Germline CDR1 SEHNR, CDR2 FQNEAQ (reference sequence). The length of the CDR3 is 14 residues. CDR3 region: CASSRQGRGSPLHF. CDR3 sequence (DNA): TGTGCCAGCAGTCGCCAGGGAAGGGGTTCACCCCTCCACTTT.

The chain carries TRBV30 and TRBJ1-1, with D unclear. CDR1 is GTSNPN and CDR2 is SVGIG in the germline V gene (reference sequence). Trimming shortened V by 0 bases and J by 7 bases, and 3 bases separated the two germline ends. CDR3 size: 10 residues. In DNA form, the CDR3 reads TGTGCCTGGAGTGTGGGTGAAGCTTTCTTT. As protein: CAWSVGEAFF.

This clone was found once. The V call is TRBV30, the J call TRBJ2-5, with D perhaps given as TRBD1 or TRBD2 (5 bases each). Germline assignment: CDR1 GTSNPN and CDR2 SVGIG (reference sequence). V was pared by 0 bases and J by 4 bases, with 9 bases between. CDR3 length equals 13 residues. The CDR3 DNA sequence: TGTGCCTGGAGTGTCCGAGGGGCAGAGACCCAGTACTTC. This encodes CAWSVRGAETQYF.

The rearrangement links TRBV5-1 to TRBJ1-2; D not resolved. V was pared by 4 bases and J by 0 bases, with 10 bases between. CDR1 and CDR2 (germline): SGHRS, YFSETQ. The CDR3 length is 14 residues. This CDR3 reads CASSPSMANYGYTF. CDR3 nucleotides: TGCGCCAGCAGCCCGTCGATGGCTAACTATGGCTACACCTTC.

This chain connects TRBV28 to TRBJ2-5; possible D gene TRBD1, 6 bases. From germline, CDR1 is MDHEN and CDR2 SYDVKM. The CDR3 consists of 11 residues. V lost 3 bases to trimming and J lost 10 bases, with 9 bases between them. The CDR3 DNA reads TGTGCCAGCAGTTTTGAGGGACACCAGTACTTC. Protein product: CASSFEGHQYF.

The gene calls are TRBV7-2 and TRBJ2-7; possibly TRBD1 for D (5 bases). The germline CDR1 and CDR2 sequences are SGHTA and FQGNSA. V was pared by 1 base and J by 2 bases, with 9 bases between. The CDR3 loop spans 14 amino acids. The CDR3 spells CASSLGTGAYEQYF. The CDR3 region has the DNA TGTGCCAGCAGCTTAGGAACAGGAGCCTACGAGCAGTACTTC.

The genes are TRBV7-9 and TRBJ2-3, with 7 positions matching TRBD2. The CDR3 covers 14 residues. With V trimmed by 5 bases and J by 2 bases, 4 bases remained unmatched. Germline CDR1 reads SEHNR; CDR2 reads FQNEAQ (reference sequence). DNA of the CDR3: TGTGCCAGCAGCCGAAGACTAGCCACAGATACGCAGTATTTT. Its protein product is CASSRRLATDTQYF.

The J gene is TRBJ2-3, the V gene TRBV4-2; 7 bases fit TRBD2. The CDR3 has 17 residues. Germline CDR1 is LGHNA and CDR2 is YNFKEQ. The V gene end was trimmed by 0 bases and the J gene end by 2 bases; junction bases not matched to a gene: 8. CDR3 region: CASSQDTGRGITDTQYF. The CDR3, as DNA: TGTGCCAGCAGCCAAGACACCGGGCGGGGGATCACAGATACGCAGTATTTT.

The gene calls are TRBV28 and TRBJ2-7; D might be TRBD2 (6 bases). The germline V gene has CDR1 MDHEN and CDR2 SYDVKM. Trimming took 5 bases from V and 4 from J, leaving 18 bases between them. CDR3 length: 15 residues. For the CDR3, the DNA is TGTGCCAGCAGTCATGCTGGGGGAGGCCAATACGAGCAGTACTTC. It is translated as CASSHAGGGQYEQYF.

This clone was seen only once. The V gene is TRBV7-9, the J gene TRBJ2-6, with 7 bases fitting TRBD1. Germline assignment: CDR1 SEHNR and CDR2 FQNEAQ (reference sequence). J lost 0 bases, V lost 0 bases, and 8 bases had no gene match. The CDR3 totals 19 residues. The CDR3 DNA sequence: TGTGCCAGCAGCTTAGCTAGGTACAGGGGATCCTCTGGGGCCAACGTCCTGACTTTC. Its translation: CASSLARYRGSSGANVLTF.

The chain links TRBV5-8 to TRBJ2-2, with TRBD1 matching over 8 bases. J lost 7 bases, V lost 2 bases, and 4 bases had no gene match. Germline CDR1 is SGHTS and CDR2 is YDEGEE. This CDR3 is 14 amino acids long. The chain's CDR3 is CASSLQGVIGELFF. The DNA for the CDR3 is TGTGCCAGCAGCTTACAGGGGGTTATCGGGGAGCTGTTTTTT.

The chain joins TRBV7-9 to TRBJ1-1; 7 nucleotides align to TRBD1. This CDR3 is built from 14 residues. Germline values: CDR1 SEHNR, CDR2 FQNEAQ (reference sequence). V shed 4 bases and J 5 bases; nucleotides not matched to a gene: 7. The CDR3 bases are TGTGCCAGCAGCTCCCCCGGGACAGATACTGAAGCTTTCTTT. Translated, it gives CASSSPGTDTEAFF.

This clone was found a few times. This rearrangement joins TRBV5-6 to TRBJ1-6; the D is unclear. V was trimmed by 1 base and J by 11 bases, leaving 7 bases between them. Germline V gene sequence: CDR1 SGHDT, CDR2 YYEEEE. CDR3 size: 12 residues. The CDR3 loop is CASSLWGTPLHF. DNA for the CDR3: TGTGCCAGCAGCTTGTGGGGAACACCCCTCCACTTT.

V gene TRBV19 combines with J gene TRBJ1-6; weak D call: TRBD1 (6 bases). The CDR3 contains 15 residues. The germline V gene encodes CDR1 LNHDA and CDR2 SQIVND (reference sequence). The V and J ends lost 0 bases and 10 bases respectively, with 13 bases between them. In DNA, the CDR3 is TGTGCCAGTAGTATAGATGAGCAGGGGAGGTCACCCCTCCACTTT. This encodes CASSIDEQGRSPLHF. The full variable domain, with the rest looked up from reference TRBV19 and TRBJ1-6, is DGGITQSPKYLFRKEGQNVTLSCEQNLNHDAMYWYRQDPGQGLRLIYYSQIVNDFQKGDIAEGYSVSREKKESFPLTVTSAQKNPTAFYLCASSIDEQGRSPLHFGNGTRLTVT.

The CDR3 coding sequence is TGCGCCAGCAGTTCCGGGAGTGGGCATGGCTACACCTTC. It encodes CASSSGSGHGYTF. The chain couples TRBV5-1 to TRBJ1-2; the D is unclear. The CDR3 runs to 13 residues. The V gene lost 5 bases and the J gene lost 6 bases, with 14 bases spanning the gap. Germline V lookup: CDR1 SGHRS, CDR2 YFSETQ.

The V gene is TRBV28, the J gene TRBJ2-4; D possibly corresponds to TRBD2 (6 bases). This CDR3 has 14 amino acids. Germline values: CDR1 MDHEN, CDR2 SYDVKM. The V end lost 6 bases, the J end lost 0 bases, and 9 bases lay between the germline ends. In DNA, the CDR3 is TGTGCCAGCAGCCTCGGGGGAGCCAAAAACATTCAGTACTTC. Protein: CASSLGGAKNIQYF.

The chain joins TRBV2 to TRBJ2-5; D is unclear. Germline CDR1 reads SNHLY; CDR2 reads FYNNEI. The CDR3 sequence is 11 residues long. Trimming took off 3 bases at V and 5 bases at J, with 4 bases between the two ends. CDR3 protein: CASSERETQYF. As DNA, the CDR3 is TGTGCCAGCAGTGAGAGGGAGACCCAGTACTTC.

The rearrangement links TRBV6-1 to TRBJ2-7; a possible D gene is TRBD1 (5 bases). The CDR3 is made up of 15 amino acids. Per germline, CDR1 MNHNS and CDR2 SASEGT. Between the trimmed V and J ends, which lost 3 bases and 6 bases, there was a span of 18 bases. DNA for the CDR3: TGTGCCAGCAGTGATGGGGTCAGGGTTCCCCTCGAGCAGTACTTC. Protein product: CASSDGVRVPLEQYF.

This clone has a handful of counts. The V gene is TRBV6-1, the J gene TRBJ1-6; D unclear. In germline, CDR1 is MNHNS, CDR2 SASEGT. The length of the CDR3 is 15 residues. V dropped 4 bases and J dropped 7 bases, with 14 bases sitting between them. The CDR3 bases are TGTGCCAGCAGTGCCGAGCAGGTCGTGAATTCACCCCTCCACTTT. Protein sequence: CASSAEQVVNSPLHF.

Concerning this clone: Mismatch with germline at one junction end may stem from a read error. The chain uses TRBV29-1 and TRBJ1-2, with TRBD1 as a possible D gene (6 bases). This CDR3 is 12 amino acids long. Germline CDR1 and CDR2: SQVTM and ANQGSEA. For the CDR3, the DNA is TGCAGCGTTCAAGACAGGTTCGATGGCTACACCTTC. Its translation is CSVQDRFDGYTF.

The J gene is TRBJ2-1, the V gene TRBV5-1, with 9 nucleotides matching TRBD1. The germline gives CDR1 SGHRS, CDR2 YFSETQ. After removal of 0 bases from V and 9 bases from J, the junction contained 4 bases not matched to a gene. This CDR3 region has 14 residues. CDR3 bases: TGCGCCAGCAGCTTGGGGGACAGGGAAGGTGAGCAGTTCTTC. Amino acids: CASSLGDREGEQFF.

This clone was seen more than once but under ten times. The rearrangement uses TRBV7-8 and TRBJ1-6, with 9 bases lining up with TRBD1. J lost 7 bases, V lost 4 bases, and 5 bases had no gene match. CDR3 length equals 15 residues. Germline CDR1 reads SGHVS; CDR2 reads FQNEAQ. The CDR3 DNA is TGTGCCAGCAGCTACGAACAGGGGGCGAATTCACCCCTCCACTTT. This codes for CASSYEQGANSPLHF.

The rearrangement links TRBV5-1 to TRBJ2-5; D tentatively fits TRBD1 or TRBD2 (5 bases each). The CDR3 runs 15 residues. V lost 4 bases to trimming and J lost 4 bases, with 17 bases between them. Germline V CDR1 and CDR2: SGHRS, YFSETQ. The CDR3 coding sequence is TGCGCCAGCAGCCTCCAAGGGGACCTGGGAGAGACCCAGTACTTC. Protein: CASSLQGDLGETQYF.